The 7 T cell receptor beta chains listed next were all sequenced from one sample in a study of cytomegalovirus exposure and HLA in healthy donors. Primers: 60 Vbeta forward and 13 Jbeta reverse. Produced via immunoSEQ multiplex PCR; TCRdb's table is partial and in-frame only. The sample comprises more than 85,000 clones, roughly 80% of which are singletons, and roughly 9.2% rests with the top ten. Material: PBMCs. Every receptor here comes from a woman between 35 and 50 years old in good health and CMV-seropositive.

The chain is built from TRBV7-6 and TRBJ1-6; no reliable D call. The CDR3 sequence is 17 residues long. With 1 base removed from V and 1 base from J, the gap between germline ends came to 11 bases. Germline values: CDR1 SGHVS, CDR2 FNYEAQ. CDR3 in amino acids: CASSLGVGISYNSPLHF. The CDR3 coding sequence is TGTGCCAGCAGCTTAGGCGTCGGGATTTCCTATAATTCACCCCTCCACTTT.

In the case of this clone: A junction boundary mismatches the germline segment, possibly from a read error. The J gene is TRBJ2-7, the V gene TRBV7-9; 9 nucleotides match TRBD2. Germline V gene lookup returns CDR1 SEHNR and CDR2 FQNEAQ (reference sequence). CDR3 length: 19 amino acids. The CDR3 sequence: CSSSSNREQALAGPYEQYF. CDR3 DNA sequence: TGTTCCAGCAGCTCTAACAGGGAACAAGCCCTAGCGGGGCCCTACGAGCAGTACTTC. The entire variable domain, with the rest obtained from reference TRBV7-9 and TRBJ2-7, is as follows: DTGVSQNPRHKITKRGQNVTFRCDPISEHNRLYWYRQTLGQGPEFLTYFQNEAQLEKSRLLSDRFSAERPKGSFSTLEIQRTEQGDSAMYLCSSSSNREQALAGPYEQYFGPGTRLTVT.

The chain recombines TRBV14 with TRBJ2-1, with TRBD2 matching 8 bases. The CDR3 is 19 residues long. The J segment lost 3 bases and the V segment lost 4 bases, leaving 17 bases of the junction unmatched. The V gene's germline CDR1 is SGHDN and CDR2 FVKESK. As DNA, the CDR3 is TGTGCCAGCAGCCCCTTTGGGAGCGGGGGCCCGTTTCGCTACAATGAGCAGTTCTTC. It encodes CASSPFGSGGPFRYNEQFF.

This clone was seen only once. V and J are TRBV28 and TRBJ2-7, with D maybe TRBD2 (6 bases). V was clipped by 1 base and J by 0 bases, with 25 bases between them. The CDR3 spans 20 residues. Looked up from germline, CDR1 is MDHEN and CDR2 is SYDVKM. The CDR3 DNA reads TGTGCCAGCAGTTTATCGGCCCCGGGGCTAGCGCGGACTCCCTCCTACGAGCAGTACTTC. Protein product: CASSLSAPGLARTPSYEQYF.

This chain uses TRBV7-6 with TRBJ1-6; D gene ambiguous. V lost 3 bases and J lost 5, with 17 bases in between. There are 17 residues in the CDR3. Looked up from germline, CDR1 is SGHVS and CDR2 is FNYEAQ. The CDR3 DNA reads TGTGCCAGCAGCTTCAGGCCGGTGGCATCTGATAATTCACCCCTCCACTTT. Its translation: CASSFRPVASDNSPLHF.

V usage is TRBV6-1 and J usage is TRBJ1-1; tentatively, D is TRBD1 (5 bases). This CDR3 is built from 13 residues. V gave up 7 bases and J gave up 5 bases, with 14 bases separating them. CDR1 is MNHNS and CDR2 is SASEGT in the germline V gene. CDR3 protein: CASNDVRGTEAFF. CDR3 bases: TGTGCCAGCAACGACGTAAGGGGTACTGAAGCTTTCTTT.

In this sample, this clone turned up a few times. J is TRBJ2-1 and V is TRBV5-1; 7 positions agree with TRBD2. V shed 0 bases, J shed 7 bases, and the junction held 7 bases outside the gene matches. The CDR3 is 15 amino acids. Germline assignment: CDR1 SGHRS and CDR2 YFSETQ. The CDR3 is CASSLGPSGQNEQFF. The CDR3 bases are TGCGCCAGCAGCTTGGGTCCTAGCGGCCAAAATGAGCAGTTCTTC.